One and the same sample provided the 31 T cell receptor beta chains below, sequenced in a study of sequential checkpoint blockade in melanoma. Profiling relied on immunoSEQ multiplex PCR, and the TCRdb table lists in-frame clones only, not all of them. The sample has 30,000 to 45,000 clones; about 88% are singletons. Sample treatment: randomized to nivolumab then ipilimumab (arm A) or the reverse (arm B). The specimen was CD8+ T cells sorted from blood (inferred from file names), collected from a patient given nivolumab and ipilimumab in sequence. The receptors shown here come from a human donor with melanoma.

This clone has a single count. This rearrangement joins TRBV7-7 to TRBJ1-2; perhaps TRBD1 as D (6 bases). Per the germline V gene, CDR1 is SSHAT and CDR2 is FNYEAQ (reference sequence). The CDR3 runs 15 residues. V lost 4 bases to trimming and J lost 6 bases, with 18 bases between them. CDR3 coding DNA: TGTGCCAGCAGCTCATTGGACAGTCGTACGAATGGCTACACCTTC. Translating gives CASSSLDSRTNGYTF.

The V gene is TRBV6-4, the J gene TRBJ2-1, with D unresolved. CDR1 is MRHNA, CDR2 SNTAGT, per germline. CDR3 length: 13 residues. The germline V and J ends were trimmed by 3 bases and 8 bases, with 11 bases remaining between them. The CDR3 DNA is TGTGCCAGCAGTGAGTACCCCGGAGATGAGCAGTTCTTC. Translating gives CASSEYPGDEQFF.

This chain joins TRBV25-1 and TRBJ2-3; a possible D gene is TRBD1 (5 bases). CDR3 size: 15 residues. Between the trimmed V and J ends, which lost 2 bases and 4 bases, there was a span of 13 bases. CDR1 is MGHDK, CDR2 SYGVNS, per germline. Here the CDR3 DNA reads TGTGCCAGCAGTGAAAATGAGGCAGGGCCAGATACGCAGTATTTT. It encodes CASSENEAGPDTQYF.

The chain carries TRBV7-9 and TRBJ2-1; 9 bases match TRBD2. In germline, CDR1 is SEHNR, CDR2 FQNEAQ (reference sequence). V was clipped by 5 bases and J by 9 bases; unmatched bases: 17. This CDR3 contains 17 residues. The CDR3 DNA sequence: TGTGCCAGCAGCCCAGAGATAGCGGGAGCCTACGAGGTTGAGCAGTTCTTC. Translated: CASSPEIAGAYEVEQFF.

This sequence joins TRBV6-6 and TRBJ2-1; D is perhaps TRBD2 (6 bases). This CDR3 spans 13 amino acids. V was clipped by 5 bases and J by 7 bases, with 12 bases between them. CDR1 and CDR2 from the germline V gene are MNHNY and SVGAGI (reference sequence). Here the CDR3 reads CASSPIAANEQFF. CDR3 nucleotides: TGTGCCAGCAGTCCGATAGCGGCAAATGAGCAGTTCTTC.

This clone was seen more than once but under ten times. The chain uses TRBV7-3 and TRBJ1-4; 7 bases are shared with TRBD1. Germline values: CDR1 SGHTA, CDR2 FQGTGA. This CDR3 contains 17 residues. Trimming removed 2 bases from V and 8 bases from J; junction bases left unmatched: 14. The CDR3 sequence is CASSLFFPTQGDEKLFF. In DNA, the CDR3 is TGTGCCAGCAGCTTATTCTTTCCGACTCAGGGGGACGAAAAACTGTTTTTT.

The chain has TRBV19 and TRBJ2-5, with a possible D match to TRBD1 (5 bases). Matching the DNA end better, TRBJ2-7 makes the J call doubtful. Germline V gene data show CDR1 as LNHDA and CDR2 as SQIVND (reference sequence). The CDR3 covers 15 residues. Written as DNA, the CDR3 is TGTGCCAGTACCAAGGGGCTTGGGGTTCCCTACGAGCAGTACTTC. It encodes CASTKGLGVPYEQYF.

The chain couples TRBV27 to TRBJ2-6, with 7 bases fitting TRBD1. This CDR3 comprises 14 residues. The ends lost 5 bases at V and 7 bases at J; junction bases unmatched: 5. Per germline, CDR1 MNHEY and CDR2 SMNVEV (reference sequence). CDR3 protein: CASSETGLANVLTF. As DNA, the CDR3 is TGTGCCAGCAGTGAGACAGGGCTAGCCAACGTCCTGACTTTC.

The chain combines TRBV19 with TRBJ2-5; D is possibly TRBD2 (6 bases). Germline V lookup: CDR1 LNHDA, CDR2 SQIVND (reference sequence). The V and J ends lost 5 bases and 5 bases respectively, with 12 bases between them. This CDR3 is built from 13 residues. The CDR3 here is CASSYGGGETQYF. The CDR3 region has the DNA TGTGCCAGTAGTTACGGGGGTGGGGAGACCCAGTACTTC.

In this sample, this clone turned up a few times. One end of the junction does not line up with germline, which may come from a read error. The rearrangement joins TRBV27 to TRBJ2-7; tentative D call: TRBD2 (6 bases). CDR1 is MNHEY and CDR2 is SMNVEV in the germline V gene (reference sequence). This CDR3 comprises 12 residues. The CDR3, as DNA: TGTGCCAGCAGCTTAACCGGCAGGGAGGTCGACTTC. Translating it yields CASSLTGREVDF.

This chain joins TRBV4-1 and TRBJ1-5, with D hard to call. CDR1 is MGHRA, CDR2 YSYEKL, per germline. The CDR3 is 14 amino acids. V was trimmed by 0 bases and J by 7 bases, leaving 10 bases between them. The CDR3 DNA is TGCGCCAGCAGCCAAGACGTGCGGGCCCAGCCCCAGCATTTT. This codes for CASSQDVRAQPQHF.

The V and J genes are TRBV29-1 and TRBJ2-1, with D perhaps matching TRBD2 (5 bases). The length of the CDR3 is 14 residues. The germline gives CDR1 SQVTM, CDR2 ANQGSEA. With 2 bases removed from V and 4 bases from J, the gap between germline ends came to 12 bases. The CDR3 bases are TGCAGCGTTGAATCCAGCGGACCGTACAATGAGCAGTTCTTC. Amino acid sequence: CSVESSGPYNEQFF.

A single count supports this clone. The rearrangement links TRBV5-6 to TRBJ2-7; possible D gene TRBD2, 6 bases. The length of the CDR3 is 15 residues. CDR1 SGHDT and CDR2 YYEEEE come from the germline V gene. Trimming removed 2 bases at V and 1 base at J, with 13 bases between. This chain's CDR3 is CASSLGGAGSYEQYV. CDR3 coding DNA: TGTGCCAGCAGCTTAGGCGGGGCAGGATCCTACGAGCAGTACGTC.

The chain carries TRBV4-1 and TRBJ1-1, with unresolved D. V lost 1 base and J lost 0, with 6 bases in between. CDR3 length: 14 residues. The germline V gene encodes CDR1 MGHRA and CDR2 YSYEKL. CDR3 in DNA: TGCGCCAGCAGCCAAGCCCCAATGAACACTGAAGCTTTCTTT. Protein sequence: CASSQAPMNTEAFF.

CDR3 in DNA: TGCAGCGTTGAAGATAGTCGGGAGTACCAAGAGACCCAGTACTTC. Its protein product is CSVEDSREYQETQYF. The J gene is TRBJ2-5, the V gene TRBV29-1; D perhaps matches TRBD2 (6 bases). Trimming pared 0 bases from V and 0 bases from J, leaving 11 bases between. The germline V gene has CDR1 SQVTM and CDR2 ANQGSEA. The CDR3 spans 15 residues.

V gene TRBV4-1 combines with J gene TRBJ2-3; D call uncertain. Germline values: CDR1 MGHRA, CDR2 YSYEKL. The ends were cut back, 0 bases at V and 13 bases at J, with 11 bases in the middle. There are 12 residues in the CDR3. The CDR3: CASSQENSIKYF. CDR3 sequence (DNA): TGCGCCAGCAGCCAAGAAAACAGCATAAAGTATTTT.

The CDR3 DNA is TGCGCCAGCAGCAGTCCCGGGACTAGCGGGAGCTACGAGCAGTACTTC. Its protein is CASSSPGTSGSYEQYF. V usage is TRBV10-1 and J usage is TRBJ2-7, with 14 bases identical to TRBD2. This CDR3 is 16 amino acids long. The germline CDR1 and CDR2 sequences are WNHNN and SYGVQD (reference sequence). V lost 6 bases to trimming and J lost 3 bases; unmatched junction nucleotides: 7.

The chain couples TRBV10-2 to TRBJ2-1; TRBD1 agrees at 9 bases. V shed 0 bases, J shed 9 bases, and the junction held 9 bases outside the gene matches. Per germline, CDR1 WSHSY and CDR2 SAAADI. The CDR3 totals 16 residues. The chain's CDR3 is CASSESWTGEVCEQFF. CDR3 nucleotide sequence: TGCGCCAGCAGTGAGTCCTGGACAGGGGAAGTCTGTGAGCAGTTCTTC.

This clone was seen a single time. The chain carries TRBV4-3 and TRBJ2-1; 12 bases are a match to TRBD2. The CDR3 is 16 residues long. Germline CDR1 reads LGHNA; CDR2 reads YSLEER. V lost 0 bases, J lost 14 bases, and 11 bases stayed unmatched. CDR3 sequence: CASSQDFRTSGMKEFF. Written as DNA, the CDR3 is TGCGCCAGCAGCCAAGATTTTCGGACTAGCGGGATGAAGGAGTTCTTC.

The chain's CDR3 is CAISEPGQPNYGYTF. Here the CDR3 DNA reads TGTGCCATCAGTGAGCCGGGACAACCCAACTATGGCTACACCTTC. The rearrangement joins TRBV10-3 to TRBJ1-2; D may be TRBD1 (6 bases). This CDR3 is 15 amino acids long. Trimming pared 2 bases from V and 2 bases from J, leaving 12 bases between. Germline V gives CDR1 ENHRY, CDR2 SYGVKD.

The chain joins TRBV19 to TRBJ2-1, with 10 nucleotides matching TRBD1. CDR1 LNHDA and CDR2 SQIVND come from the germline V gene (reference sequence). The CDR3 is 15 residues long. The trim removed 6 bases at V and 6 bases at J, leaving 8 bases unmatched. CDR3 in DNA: TGTGCCAGTAGCTCTGACAGGGGGCTTATCAATGAGCAGTTCTTC. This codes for CASSSDRGLINEQFF.

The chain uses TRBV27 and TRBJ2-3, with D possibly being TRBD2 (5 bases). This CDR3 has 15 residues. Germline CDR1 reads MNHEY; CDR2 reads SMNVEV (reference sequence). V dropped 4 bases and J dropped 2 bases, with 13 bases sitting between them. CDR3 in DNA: TGTGCCAGCAGTTCCCCTAGAGCGGCCACAGATACGCAGTATTTT. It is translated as CASSSPRAATDTQYF.

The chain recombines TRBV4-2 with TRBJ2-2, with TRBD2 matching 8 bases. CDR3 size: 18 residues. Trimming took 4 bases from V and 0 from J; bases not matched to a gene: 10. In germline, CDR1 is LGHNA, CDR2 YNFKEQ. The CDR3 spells CASSPSVSGAPNTGELFF. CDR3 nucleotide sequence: TGTGCCAGCAGCCCCTCTGTTAGCGGGGCCCCGAACACCGGGGAGCTGTTTTTT.

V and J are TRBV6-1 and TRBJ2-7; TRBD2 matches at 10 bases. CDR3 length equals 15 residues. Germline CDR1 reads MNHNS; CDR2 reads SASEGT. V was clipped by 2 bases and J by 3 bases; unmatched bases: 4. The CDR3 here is CASSELGLAHYEQYF. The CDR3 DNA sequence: TGTGCCAGCAGTGAATTGGGACTAGCGCACTACGAGCAGTACTTC.

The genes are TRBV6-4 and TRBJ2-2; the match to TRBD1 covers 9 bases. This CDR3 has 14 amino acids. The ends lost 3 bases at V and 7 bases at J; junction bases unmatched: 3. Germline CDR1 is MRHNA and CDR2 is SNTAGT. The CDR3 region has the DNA TGTGCCAGCAGTGAAGACAGGGGGAGCGGGGAGCTGTTTTTT. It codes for CASSEDRGSGELFF.

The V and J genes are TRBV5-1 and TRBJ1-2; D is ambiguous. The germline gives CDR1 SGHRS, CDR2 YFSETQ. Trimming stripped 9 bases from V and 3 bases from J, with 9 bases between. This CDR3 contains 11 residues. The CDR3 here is CATGEYYGYTF. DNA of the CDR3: TGCGCCACGGGAGAGTACTATGGCTACACCTTC.

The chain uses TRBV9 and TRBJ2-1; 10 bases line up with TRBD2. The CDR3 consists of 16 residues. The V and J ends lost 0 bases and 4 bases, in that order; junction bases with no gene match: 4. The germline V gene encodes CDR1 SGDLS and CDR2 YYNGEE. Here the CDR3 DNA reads TGTGCCAGCAGCGTAGGGGGACTAGCGTTATACAATGAGCAGTTCTTC. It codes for CASSVGGLALYNEQFF.

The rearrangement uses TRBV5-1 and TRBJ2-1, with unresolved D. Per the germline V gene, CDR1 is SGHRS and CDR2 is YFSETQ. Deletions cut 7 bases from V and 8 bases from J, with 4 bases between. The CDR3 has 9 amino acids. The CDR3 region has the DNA TGCGCCAGCTTCGATGAGCAGTTCTTC. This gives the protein CASFDEQFF.

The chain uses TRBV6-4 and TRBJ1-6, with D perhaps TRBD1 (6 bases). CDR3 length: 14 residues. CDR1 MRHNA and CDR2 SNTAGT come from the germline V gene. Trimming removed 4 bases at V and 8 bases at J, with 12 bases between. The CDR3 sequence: CASSAGTRDSPLHF. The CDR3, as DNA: TGTGCCAGCAGTGCCGGGACACGGGATTCACCCCTCCACTTT.

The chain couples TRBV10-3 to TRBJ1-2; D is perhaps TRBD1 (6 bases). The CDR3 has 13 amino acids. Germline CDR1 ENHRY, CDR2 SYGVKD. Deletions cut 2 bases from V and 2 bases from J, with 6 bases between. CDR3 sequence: CAISETGNYGYTF. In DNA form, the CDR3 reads TGTGCCATCAGTGAGACAGGGAACTATGGCTACACCTTC.

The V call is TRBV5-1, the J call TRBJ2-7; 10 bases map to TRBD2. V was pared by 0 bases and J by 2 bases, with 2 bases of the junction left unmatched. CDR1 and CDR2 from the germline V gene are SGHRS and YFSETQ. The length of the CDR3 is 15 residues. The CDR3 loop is CASSLGAGGAYEQYF. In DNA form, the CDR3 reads TGCGCCAGCAGCTTGGGAGCGGGAGGGGCCTACGAGCAGTACTTC.